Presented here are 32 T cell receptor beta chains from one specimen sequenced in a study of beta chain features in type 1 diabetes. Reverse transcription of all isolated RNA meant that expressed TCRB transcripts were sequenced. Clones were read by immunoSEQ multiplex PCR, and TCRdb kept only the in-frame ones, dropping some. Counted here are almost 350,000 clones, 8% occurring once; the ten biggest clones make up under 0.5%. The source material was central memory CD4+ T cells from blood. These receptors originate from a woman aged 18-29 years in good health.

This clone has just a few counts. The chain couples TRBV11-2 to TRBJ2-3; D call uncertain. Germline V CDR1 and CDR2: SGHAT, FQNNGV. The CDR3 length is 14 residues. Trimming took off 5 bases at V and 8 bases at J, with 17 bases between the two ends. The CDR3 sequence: CASSLIRATGTQYF. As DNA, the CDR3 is TGTGCCAGCAGCCTAATAAGGGCGACGGGTACGCAGTATTTT.

This CDR3 is CASSVVPGEVTEAFF. CDR3 coding DNA: TGTGCCAGCAGCGTAGTGCCAGGGGAAGTAACTGAAGCTTTCTTT. The chain recombines TRBV9 with TRBJ1-1, with D perhaps TRBD1 (6 bases). The CDR3 consists of 15 residues. Per germline, CDR1 SGDLS and CDR2 YYNGEE. V dropped 0 bases and J dropped 5 bases, with 14 bases sitting between them.

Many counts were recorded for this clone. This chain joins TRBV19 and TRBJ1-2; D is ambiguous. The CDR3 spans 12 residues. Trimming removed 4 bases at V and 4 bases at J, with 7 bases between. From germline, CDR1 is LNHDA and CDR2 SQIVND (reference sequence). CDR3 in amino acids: CASSTRRYGYTF. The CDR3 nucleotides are TGTGCCAGTAGTACCCGTCGCTATGGCTACACCTTC.

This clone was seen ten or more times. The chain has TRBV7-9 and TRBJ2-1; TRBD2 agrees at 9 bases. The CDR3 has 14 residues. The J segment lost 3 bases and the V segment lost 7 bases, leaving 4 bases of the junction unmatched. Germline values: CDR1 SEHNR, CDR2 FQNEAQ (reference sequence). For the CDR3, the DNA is TGTGCCAGCACCAGTAGCGGGAGCTACAATGAGCAGTTCTTC. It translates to CASTSSGSYNEQFF.

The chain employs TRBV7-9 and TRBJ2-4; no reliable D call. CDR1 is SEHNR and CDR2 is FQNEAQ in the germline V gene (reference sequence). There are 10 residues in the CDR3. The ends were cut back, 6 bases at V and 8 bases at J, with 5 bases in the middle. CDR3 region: CASSGYIQYF. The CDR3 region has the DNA TGTGCCAGCAGTGGGTACATTCAGTACTTC.

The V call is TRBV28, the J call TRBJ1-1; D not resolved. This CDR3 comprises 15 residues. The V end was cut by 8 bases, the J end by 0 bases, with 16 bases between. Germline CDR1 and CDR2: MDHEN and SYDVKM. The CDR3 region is CASSSLNPLNTEAFF. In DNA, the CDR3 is TGTGCCAGCTCATCATTGAACCCTCTGAACACTGAAGCTTTCTTT.

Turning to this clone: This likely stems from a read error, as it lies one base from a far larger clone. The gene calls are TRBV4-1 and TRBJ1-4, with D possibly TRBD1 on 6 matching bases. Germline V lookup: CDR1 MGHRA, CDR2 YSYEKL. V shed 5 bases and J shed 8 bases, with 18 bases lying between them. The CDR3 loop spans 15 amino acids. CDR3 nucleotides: TGCGCCAGCAGCGCAAGCCAGGGGAAAGAAGAAAAACTGTTTTTT. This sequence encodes CASSASQGKEEKLFF.

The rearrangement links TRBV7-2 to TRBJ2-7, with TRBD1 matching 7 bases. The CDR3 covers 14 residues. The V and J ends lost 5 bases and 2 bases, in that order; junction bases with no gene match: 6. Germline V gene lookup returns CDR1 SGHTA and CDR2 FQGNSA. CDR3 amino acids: CASSLNTGAYEQYF. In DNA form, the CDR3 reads TGTGCCAGCAGCCTAAACACAGGGGCCTACGAGCAGTACTTC. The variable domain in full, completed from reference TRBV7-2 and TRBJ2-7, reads GAGVSQSPSNKVTEKGKDVELRCDPISGHTALYWYRQSLGQGLEFLIYFQGNSAPDKSGLPSDRFSAERTGGSVSTLTIQRTQQEDSAVYLCASSLNTGAYEQYFGPGTRLTVT.

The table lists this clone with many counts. The CDR3 reads CASSEWERGEQYF. In DNA, the CDR3 is TGCGCCAGCAGTGAGTGGGAGCGAGGAGAGCAGTACTTC. J is TRBJ2-7 and V is TRBV10-2; the D gene is possibly TRBD2 (5 bases). The germline V gene encodes CDR1 WSHSY and CDR2 SAAADI. This CDR3 is 13 amino acids long. Trimming left V 1 base short and J 7 bases short, with 11 bases between.

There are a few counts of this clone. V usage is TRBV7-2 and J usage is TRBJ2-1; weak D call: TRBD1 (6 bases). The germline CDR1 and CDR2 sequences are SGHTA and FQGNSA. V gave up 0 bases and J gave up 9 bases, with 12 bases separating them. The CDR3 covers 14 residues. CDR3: CASSLARRGAEQFF. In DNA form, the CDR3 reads TGTGCCAGCAGCTTAGCGCGCAGGGGCGCTGAGCAGTTCTTC.

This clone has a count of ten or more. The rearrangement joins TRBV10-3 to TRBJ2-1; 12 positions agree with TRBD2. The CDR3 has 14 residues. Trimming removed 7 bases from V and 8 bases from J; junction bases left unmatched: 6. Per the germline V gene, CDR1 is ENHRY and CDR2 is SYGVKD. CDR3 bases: TGTGCCATCAAGACTAGCGGGAGTAGCTATGAGCAGTTCTTC. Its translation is CAIKTSGSSYEQFF.

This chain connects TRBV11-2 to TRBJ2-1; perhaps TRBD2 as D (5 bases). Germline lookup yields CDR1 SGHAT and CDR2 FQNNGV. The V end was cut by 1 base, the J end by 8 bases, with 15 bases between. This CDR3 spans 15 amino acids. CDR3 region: CASSLGLVRADEQFF. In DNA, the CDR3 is TGTGCCAGCAGCTTAGGGCTCGTGAGGGCCGATGAGCAGTTCTTC.

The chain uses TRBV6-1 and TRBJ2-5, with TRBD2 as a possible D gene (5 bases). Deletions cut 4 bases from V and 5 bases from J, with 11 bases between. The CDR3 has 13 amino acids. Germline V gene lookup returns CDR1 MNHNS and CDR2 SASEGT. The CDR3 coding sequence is TGTGCCAGCAGTGGTGGACTGGGGGAGACCCAGTACTTC. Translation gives CASSGGLGETQYF.

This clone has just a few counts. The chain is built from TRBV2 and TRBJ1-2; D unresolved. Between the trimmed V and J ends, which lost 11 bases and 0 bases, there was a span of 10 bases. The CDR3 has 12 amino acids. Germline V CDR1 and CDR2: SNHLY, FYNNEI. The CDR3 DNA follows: TGTGCCGGGTCGTACTCTAACTATGGCTACACCTTC. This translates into CAGSYSNYGYTF.

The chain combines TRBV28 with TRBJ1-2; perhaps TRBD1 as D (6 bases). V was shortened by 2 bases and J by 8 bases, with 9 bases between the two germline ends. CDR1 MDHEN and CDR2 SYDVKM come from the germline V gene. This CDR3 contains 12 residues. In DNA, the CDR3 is TGTGCCAGCAGTTTAGGGGGGCGCGGCTACACCTTC. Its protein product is CASSLGGRGYTF.

The CDR3 reads CASSPTRGRNEQFF. DNA of the CDR3: TGTGCCAGCAGCCCAACCAGGGGCCGGAATGAGCAGTTCTTC. V and J are TRBV7-8 and TRBJ2-1; D possibly corresponds to TRBD1 (6 bases). The length of the CDR3 is 14 residues. Germline CDR1 and CDR2: SGHVS and FQNEAQ. V lost 5 bases and J lost 7, with 15 bases in between.

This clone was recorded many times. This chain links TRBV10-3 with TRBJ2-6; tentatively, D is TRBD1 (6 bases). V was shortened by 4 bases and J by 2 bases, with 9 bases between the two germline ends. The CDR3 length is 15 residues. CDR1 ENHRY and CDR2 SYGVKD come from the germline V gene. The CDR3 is CAISAGAAGANVLTF. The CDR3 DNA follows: TGTGCCATCAGTGCAGGGGCCGCTGGGGCCAACGTCCTGACTTTC.

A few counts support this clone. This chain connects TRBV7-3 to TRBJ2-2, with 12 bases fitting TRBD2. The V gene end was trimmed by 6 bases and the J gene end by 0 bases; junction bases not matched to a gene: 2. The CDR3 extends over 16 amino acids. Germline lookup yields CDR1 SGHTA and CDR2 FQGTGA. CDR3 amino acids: CASRLAGGPNTGELFF. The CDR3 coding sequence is TGTGCCAGCAGGCTAGCGGGAGGGCCGAACACCGGGGAGCTGTTTTTT.

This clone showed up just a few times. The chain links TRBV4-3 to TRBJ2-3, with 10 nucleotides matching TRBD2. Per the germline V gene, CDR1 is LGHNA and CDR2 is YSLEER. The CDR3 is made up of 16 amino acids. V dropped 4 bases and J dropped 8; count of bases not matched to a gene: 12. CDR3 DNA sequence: TGCGCCAGCAGCCCCCAACTAGCGGGAAGTGTGGCTACGCAGTATTTT. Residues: CASSPQLAGSVATQYF.

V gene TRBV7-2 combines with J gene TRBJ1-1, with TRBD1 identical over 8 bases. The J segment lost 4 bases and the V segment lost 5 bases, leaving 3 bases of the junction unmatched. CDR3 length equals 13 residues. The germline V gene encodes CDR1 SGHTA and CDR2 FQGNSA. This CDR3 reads CASSAGQGTEAFF. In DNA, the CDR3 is TGTGCCAGCAGCGCAGGACAGGGCACTGAAGCTTTCTTT.

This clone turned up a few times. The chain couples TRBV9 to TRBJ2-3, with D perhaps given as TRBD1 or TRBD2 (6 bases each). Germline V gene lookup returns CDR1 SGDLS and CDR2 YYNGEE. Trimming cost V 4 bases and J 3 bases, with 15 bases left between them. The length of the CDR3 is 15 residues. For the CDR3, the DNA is TGTGCCAGCAGCAAGGAGGGGGGAGTGACAGATACGCAGTATTTT. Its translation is CASSKEGGVTDTQYF.

This CDR3 is CASSFGSGWETQYF. As DNA, the CDR3 is TGCGCCAGCAGCTTCGGTAGCGGTTGGGAGACCCAGTACTTC. The V call is TRBV5-1, the J call TRBJ2-5; tentative D call: TRBD2 (6 bases). The CDR3 sequence is 14 residues long. From germline, CDR1 is SGHRS and CDR2 YFSETQ. V was clipped by 2 bases and J by 5 bases, with 13 bases between them. The full variable domain, in which reference TRBV5-1 and TRBJ2-5 provide the parts outside the CDR3, is KAGVTQTPRYLIKTRGQQVTLSCSPISGHRSVSWYQQTPGQGLQFLFEYFSETQRNKGNFPGRFSGRQFSNSRSEMNVSTLELGDSALYLCASSFGSGWETQYFGPGTRLLVL.

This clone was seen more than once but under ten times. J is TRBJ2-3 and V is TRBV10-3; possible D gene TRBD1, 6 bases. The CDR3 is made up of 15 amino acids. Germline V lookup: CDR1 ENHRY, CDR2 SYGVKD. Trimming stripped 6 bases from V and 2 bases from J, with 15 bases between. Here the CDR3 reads CAIRGAQRSTDTQYF. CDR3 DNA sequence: TGTGCCATCAGGGGGGCCCAGCGGTCCACAGATACGCAGTATTTT.

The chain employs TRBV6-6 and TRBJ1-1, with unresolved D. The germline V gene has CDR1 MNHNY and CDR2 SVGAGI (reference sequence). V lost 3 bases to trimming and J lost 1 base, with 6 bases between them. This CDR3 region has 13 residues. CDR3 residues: CASSYRGNTEAFF. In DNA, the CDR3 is TGTGCCAGCAGTTATCGGGGGAACACTGAAGCTTTCTTT.

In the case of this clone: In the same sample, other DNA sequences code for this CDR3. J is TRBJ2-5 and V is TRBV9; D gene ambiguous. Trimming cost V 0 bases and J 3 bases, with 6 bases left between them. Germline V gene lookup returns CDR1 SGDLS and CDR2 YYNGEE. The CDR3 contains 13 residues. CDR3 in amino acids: CASSVGLEETQYF. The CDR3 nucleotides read TGTGCCAGCAGCGTAGGCCTGGAAGAGACCCAGTACTTC.

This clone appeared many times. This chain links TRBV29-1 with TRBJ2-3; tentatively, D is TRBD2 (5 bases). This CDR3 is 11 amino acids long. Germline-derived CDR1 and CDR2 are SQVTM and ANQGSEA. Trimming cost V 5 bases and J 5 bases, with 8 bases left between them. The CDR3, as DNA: TGCAGCGTTCGGACTGGAGATACGCAGTATTTT. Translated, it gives CSVRTGDTQYF.

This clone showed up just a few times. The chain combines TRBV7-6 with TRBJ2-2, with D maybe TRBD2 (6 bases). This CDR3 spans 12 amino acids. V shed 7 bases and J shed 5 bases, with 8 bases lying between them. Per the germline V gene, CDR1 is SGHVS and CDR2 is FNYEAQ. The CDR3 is CASNAGTGELFF. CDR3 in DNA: TGTGCCAGCAACGCGGGGACCGGGGAGCTGTTTTTT.

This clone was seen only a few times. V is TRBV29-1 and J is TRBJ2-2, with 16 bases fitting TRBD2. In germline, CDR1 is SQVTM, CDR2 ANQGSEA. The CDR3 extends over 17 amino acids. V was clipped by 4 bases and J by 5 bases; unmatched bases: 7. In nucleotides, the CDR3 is TGCAGCGTTGGGGGACTAGCGGGAGGGCCAGTAACCGGGGAGCTGTTTTTT. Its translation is CSVGGLAGGPVTGELFF.

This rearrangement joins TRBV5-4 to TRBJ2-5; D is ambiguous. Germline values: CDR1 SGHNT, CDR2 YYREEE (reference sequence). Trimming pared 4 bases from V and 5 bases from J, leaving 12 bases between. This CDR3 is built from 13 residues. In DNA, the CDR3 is TGTGCCAGCAGCGTGGCAACGGCGGAGACCCAGTACTTC. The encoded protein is CASSVATAETQYF.

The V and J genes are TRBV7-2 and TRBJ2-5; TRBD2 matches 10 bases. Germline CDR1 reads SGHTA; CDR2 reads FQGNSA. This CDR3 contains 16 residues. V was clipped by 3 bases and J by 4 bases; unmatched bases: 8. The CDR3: CASSLGNVAGGETQYF. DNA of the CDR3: TGTGCCAGCAGCTTGGGGAATGTAGCGGGAGGAGAGACCCAGTACTTC. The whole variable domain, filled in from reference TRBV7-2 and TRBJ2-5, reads GAGVSQSPSNKVTEKGKDVELRCDPISGHTALYWYRQSLGQGLEFLIYFQGNSAPDKSGLPSDRFSAERTGGSVSTLTIQRTQQEDSAVYLCASSLGNVAGGETQYFGPGTRLLVL.

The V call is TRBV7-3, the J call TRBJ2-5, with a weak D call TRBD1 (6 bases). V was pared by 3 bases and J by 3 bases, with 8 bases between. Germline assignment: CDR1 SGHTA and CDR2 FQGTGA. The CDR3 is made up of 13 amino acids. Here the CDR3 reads CASSFQGKETQYF. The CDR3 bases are TGTGCCAGCAGCTTCCAGGGGAAAGAGACCCAGTACTTC.

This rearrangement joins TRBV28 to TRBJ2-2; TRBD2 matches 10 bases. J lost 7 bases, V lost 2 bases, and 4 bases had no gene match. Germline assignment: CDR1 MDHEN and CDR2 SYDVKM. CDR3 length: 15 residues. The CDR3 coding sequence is TGTGCCAGCAGTTTACCAAGCGGGAGGGGCGGGGAGCTGTTTTTT. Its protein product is CASSLPSGRGGELFF. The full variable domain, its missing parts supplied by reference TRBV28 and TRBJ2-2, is DVKVTQSSRYLVKRTGEKVFLECVQDMDHENMFWYRQDPGLGLRLIYFSYDVKMKEKGDIPEGYSVSREKKERFSLILESASTNQTSMYLCASSLPSGRGGELFFGEGSRLTVL.